This T cell receptor beta chain was captured in a study of T cells in Graves' hyperthyroidism and ophthalmopathy. There are 13 residues in the CDR3. Trimming removed 7 bases at V and 4 bases at J, with 16 bases between. CDR1 and CDR2 from the germline V gene are SQVTM and ANQGSEA. General observations from the study: Model predictions of ophthalmopathy came a median approximately 6 months before onset. Ophthalmopathy and stable hyperthyroidism were told apart by a 13 V-J model. Most thyroid clonotypes expanded above 0.001 appeared in blood too.

Researchers amplified the TCR beta CDR3 regions from RNA transcripts. During a first-round RT-PCR of the TCR CDR3, the HTBI primer set was used. TCRdb used MiXCR to reprocess the multiplex PCR reads, holding one entry per CDR3 protein. The sample consists of 490,000 or so distinct CDR3 sequences, approximately 48% of them appearing once. Of note for this clonotype: The target antigen is unknown.

What was sequenced was peripheral blood or thyroid tissue (not recorded which). The genes are TRBV29-1 and TRBJ1-2; D gene ambiguous. The TCR originated in an adult woman with Graves' disease, either hyperthyroidism or ophthalmopathy (not recorded which). The CDR3 DNA is TGCAGCGCCACCGCGGCAGGTGCCTATGGCTACACCTTC. Amino acids: CSATAAGAYGYTF.